One TCR beta chain is described in this entry. The target antigen is unknown. This sample stems from a study of OX40 agonist ivuxolimab in advanced cancers. Study overall: Treatment received earlier with anti-PD-1, anti-PD-L1 or anti-CTLA-4 agents was allowed, and more than 30% had some. Findings and caveats of the study: Blood T cells, both CD4+ and CD8+, expanded clonally by week 6 at 0.1 to 3.0 mg/kg. Among the lowest levels of clonal expansion were found in partial responders at 0.1-3.0 mg/kg.

V lost 3 bases and J lost 0, with 14 bases in between. Per the germline V gene, CDR1 is MDHEN and CDR2 is SYDVKM. The CDR3 is made up of 16 amino acids. TCRdb's table, derived via immunoSEQ multiplex PCR, lists solely in-frame clones and lacks some. The sample yields roughly 41,000 clones, about 91% seen once. The receptor was isolated from an adult with an advanced solid tumor such as melanoma, head and neck, liver or kidney cancer. The rearrangement uses TRBV28 and TRBJ1-1; D is ambiguous. The sequenced sample was CD4+ or CD8+ T cells sorted from blood, obtained in a trial of the OX40 agonist ivuxolimab. The CDR3 loop is CASSFSREAMNTEAFF. As DNA, the CDR3 is TGTGCCAGCAGTTTTTCACGGGAAGCAATGAACACTGAAGCTTTCTTT.